The clone carrying this T cell receptor (beta chain) was observed at least ten times. Its antigen remains unidentified. This entry belongs to a study of T cells in Graves' hyperthyroidism and ophthalmopathy. Each ophthalmopathy patient scored at least 3 on the Clinical Activity Score and at least 4 on NOSPECS grade, with duration under 3 months. Lactation, pregnancy, other autoimmune disease or uncontrolled infection excluded patients. The diagnoses drew upon clinical symptoms, serum thyroxine and TRAb, thyroid ultrasound and orbital computed tomography. Overall study findings and caveats: Median prediction lead before ophthalmopathy onset was around 6.9 months with the model.

The CDR3 is 16 amino acids. Germline CDR1 reads MNHNS; CDR2 reads SASEGT. Trimming took 3 bases from V and 5 from J, leaving 14 bases between them. Amplification of TCR beta CDR3 regions was performed using RNA transcripts as template. An initial round of RT-PCR targeting the TCR CDR3 relied on the HTBI primer set. MiXCR was run by TCRdb on the multiplex PCR reads, yielding one entry per CDR3 protein. This sample carries 300,000 to 350,000 distinct CDR3 sequences, 18% of them seen once, and the ten largest clones take 15%. This receptor was taken from a woman between 35 and 50 years old with Graves' ophthalmopathy. The material sequenced was blood. The V and J genes are TRBV6-1 and TRBJ2-6, with unresolved D. CDR3 nucleotides: TGTGCCAGCAGTGATAGGGCGCAAAGCAGGGCCAACGTCCTGACTTTC. Translation: CASSDRAQSRANVLTF.